This is a list of T cell receptor beta chains from one sample in a study of long-term antiretroviral therapy in people with HIV. Sequenced by immunoSEQ multiplex PCR; TCRdb stores in-frame clones only, minus some. The table lists about 11,000 clones, 84% of them singletons. This material consisted of unsorted PBMCs, taken less than 7.5 years after starting antiretroviral therapy. Receptors originate from a man aged 50-60 years with HIV. The CDR3 runs from the conserved cysteine through the conserved F or W. A D gene is named only where the DNA matches it firmly. Clone size, where shown, is once, few, many, or a class for clones that have expanded.

J: TRBJ1-1; V: TRBV9; size: -; D: TRBD1; CDR3: CASSLTGGTEAFF; DNA: TGTGCCAGCAGCTTGACAGGGGGCACTGAAGCTTTCTTT
J: TRBJ1-1; V: TRBV6-6; size: -; D: TRBD1; CDR3: CASSYVDRGLTEAFF; DNA: TGTGCCAGCAGTTATGTCGACAGGGGGCTCACTGAAGCTTTCTTT
J: TRBJ2-1; V: TRBV4-1; size: -; D: -; CDR3: CASSPGTWGYNEQFF; DNA: TGCGCCAGCAGCCCCGGGACATGGGGGTACAATGAGCAGTTCTTC
J: TRBJ2-3; V: TRBV5-1; size: -; D: TRBD1; CDR3: CASSSDGTATSTDTQYF; DNA: TGCGCCAGCAGCTCGGACGGGACAGCGACTAGCACAGATACGCAGTATTTT
J: TRBJ2-7; V: TRBV27; size: -; D: -; CDR3: CASSFGQGGYEQYF; DNA: TGTGCCAGCAGTTTCGGGCAGGGAGGCTACGAGCAGTACTTC
J: TRBJ2-7; V: TRBV4-1; size: -; D: TRBD2; CDR3: CASSQGGGYEQYF; DNA: TGCGCCAGCAGCCAAGGCGGGGGGTACGAGCAGTACTTC
J: TRBJ1-3; V: TRBV28; size: few; D: TRBD1; CDR3: CASSLGTGSGNTIYF; DNA: TGTGCCAGCAGTTTGGGGACAGGGTCAGGAAACACCATATATTTT
J: TRBJ2-1; V: TRBV4-2; size: -; D: -; CDR3: CASSRSGTVLRNEQFF; DNA: TGTGCCAGCAGCCGTTCCGGGACTGTGCTGAGGAATGAGCAGTTCTTC
J: TRBJ1-3; V: TRBV29-1; size: -; D: -; CDR3: CSVEALTLGGTIYF; DNA: TGCAGCGTTGAAGCCCTTACCTTAGGGGGCACCATATATTTT
J: TRBJ2-7; V: TRBV10-3; size: -; D: -; CDR3: CAISEGGLDEQYF; DNA: TGTGCCATCAGTGAGGGGGGGTTGGACGAGCAGTACTTC
J: TRBJ1-1; V: TRBV6-6; size: -; D: -; CDR3: CASSSDVGNTEAFF; DNA: TGTGCCAGCAGTTCCGACGTGGGGAACACTGAAGCTTTCTTT
J: TRBJ1-4; V: TRBV13; size: few; D: -; CDR3: CASSPSGGIEKLFF; DNA: TGTGCCAGCAGCCCCTCGGGAGGGATAGAAAAACTGTTTTTT
J: TRBJ2-2; V: TRBV19; size: -; D: -; CDR3: CASSIDRGAGELFF; DNA: TGTGCCAGTAGTATAGACAGGGGTGCCGGGGAGCTGTTTTTT
J: TRBJ2-2; V: TRBV5-1; size: -; D: TRBD1; CDR3: CASSTRQGEGTGELFF; DNA: TGCGCCAGCAGCACCCGACAGGGGGAAGGGACCGGGGAGCTGTTTTTT
J: TRBJ1-5; V: TRBV10-3; size: -; D: -; CDR3: CAISREGGNQPQHF; DNA: TGTGCCATCTCCCGAGAAGGGGGGAATCAGCCCCAGCATTTT
J: TRBJ1-2; V: TRBV27; size: few; D: TRBD1; CDR3: CASSWGSTGARGYTF; DNA: TGTGCCAGCAGTTGGGGGTCCACAGGGGCCCGTGGCTACACCTTC
J: TRBJ2-5; V: TRBV2; size: few; D: TRBD1; CDR3: CASSEAGQGEETQYF; DNA: TGTGCCAGCAGTGAAGCGGGACAGGGAGAAGAGACCCAGTACTTC
J: TRBJ2-2; V: TRBV29-1; size: -; D: TRBD2; CDR3: CSVVPTGGGAGELFF; DNA: TGCAGCGTTGTCCCAACAGGTGGGGGGGCCGGGGAGCTGTTTTTT
J: TRBJ2-7; V: TRBV10-3; size: -; D: TRBD1; CDR3: CAISEGDRGTYEQYF; DNA: TGTGCCATCAGTGAGGGGGACAGGGGGACCTACGAGCAGTACTTC
J: TRBJ2-3; V: TRBV11-2; size: -; D: TRBD2; CDR3: CASSLGRGGGDTQYF; DNA: TGTGCCAGCAGCTTAGGGCGGGGGGGCGGAGATACGCAGTATTTT
J: TRBJ2-7; V: TRBV7-8; size: few; D: -; CDR3: CASSKTRRLGPFSYEQYF; DNA: TGTGCCAGCAGCAAGACTAGGAGGCTAGGGCCCTTCTCCTACGAGCAGTACTTC
J: TRBJ2-2; V: TRBV29-1; size: -; D: TRBD2; CDR3: CSVEDGLAGGNTGELFF; DNA: TGCAGCGTTGAAGACGGGCTAGCGGGGGGTAACACCGGGGAGCTGTTTTTT